Here is one T cell receptor (beta chain) with its context. This clonotype was seen a few times. It lacks a known antigen. No quality values exist for individual bases; no much larger clone is one base distant. These data are taken from a study of healthy donors' naive CD4 and CD8 T cells (dated by TCRdb to the mid-2010s). Context from the whole study: Donors were selected to cover three age groups (20-25, 40-50 and 60-70 years, five or six each), with a mean age of around 43, and half of the donors were female. For TCR alpha, a new primer set covering all functional IMGT alpha gene variants was designed, and the rest of the protocol matched the beta-chain workflow. To check how TCR variation relates to lineage commitment, the researchers sequenced rearranged TCR alpha and beta chains taken from naive CD4+ and CD8+ T cells. Peripheral blood mononuclear cells were collected from 20 or so healthy, unrelated individuals. Donors were HLA-typed by sequencing at HLA-A, -B, -C, -DRB1, -DQB1 and -DPB1 using the SBTexcellerator protocol, an ABI3130xl analyzer and SBTengine software.

The instrument given in TCRdb is 454 GS FLX Titanium. A previously published linear amplification protocol was used to build TCR libraries from roughly 500 ng of total RNA. Sequencing was carried out on the Roche/454 Genome Sequencer using Titanium chemistry. On the study's bioinformatics: From several of the healthy donors, around 78,000 rearranged TCR alpha transcripts were sequenced. Duplicate transcripts were dropped, and unique TCR clonotypes were identified by the CDR3 junction according to IMGT nomenclature. CD4 versus CD8 status was modeled on V and J genes by logistic regression in R 2.13.0, with adjustment for donor effects and Bonferroni correction for multiple testing. TCRdb took the public reads, trimmed them with fastp at Q25, ran MiXCR for clone calling and kept in-frame beta chains. Each CDR3 protein gets just one entry, which takes the most common genes and DNA from the rows behind it. V and J calls and clone size were set by TCRdb, not the authors. The sample table contains approximately 180,000 distinct CDR3 sequences; only one count was recorded for 65% to 75% of them. The biggest ten clones account for about 2.1% of the sample.

The study at large found these results: Taken together, V genes, J genes and CDR3 charge appeared to account for approximately 13% of the variance in CD4/CD8 propensity, acting in a largely additive way. Because alpha and beta chains were sequenced in bulk and could not be paired, the effects of the two chains in combination were not assessed. In both chains, CD4+ lineage was associated with a positively charged CDR3 and CD8+ lineage with a negatively charged CDR3. The study did not directly address whether homeostatic proliferation of naive T cells might have biased the repertoire. Most V and J gene segments were reportedly biased between naive CD4+ and CD8+ cells, consistently across donors and independent of HLA genotype.

Cells with a CD4+CD8-CD45RO-CD45RA+ profile were isolated by FACS and defined as naive CD4+ T cells, and those with a CD8+CD4-CD45RA+CD27bright profile were defined as naive CD8+ T cells. Antibodies against CD4 (RPA-T4), CD8 (SK1), CD27 (O323), CD45RA (HI100) and CD45RO (UCHL1) were used for sorting. The material sequenced was naive CD4+ and CD8+ T cells sorted from blood, pooled from several donors. The cell subset or site label of this sample denotes: FACS-sorted naive CD4+ (CD45RO-CD45RA+) and naive CD8+ (CD45RA+CD27bright) T cells. This clonotype was sampled from a pool of human donors in good health; the sample pools cells from several healthy donors.

Here the CDR3 is given as CASRELAGAINEQFF. The bases read TGTGCCAGCAGGGAACTAGCGGGGGCGATAAATGAGCAGTTCTTC. The rearrangement joined TRBV6-1 to TRBJ2-1, and 11 junction bases match TRBD2. Unmatched junction bases come to 8, with V trimmed by 6 bases and J by 7 bases. Taken from the germline V gene, the CDR1 and CDR2 loops are MNHNS and SASEGT. The CDR3 measures 15 amino acids from cysteine to phenylalanine. Only the CDR3 part of the read is kept: 45 bases, read in frame from the first base.